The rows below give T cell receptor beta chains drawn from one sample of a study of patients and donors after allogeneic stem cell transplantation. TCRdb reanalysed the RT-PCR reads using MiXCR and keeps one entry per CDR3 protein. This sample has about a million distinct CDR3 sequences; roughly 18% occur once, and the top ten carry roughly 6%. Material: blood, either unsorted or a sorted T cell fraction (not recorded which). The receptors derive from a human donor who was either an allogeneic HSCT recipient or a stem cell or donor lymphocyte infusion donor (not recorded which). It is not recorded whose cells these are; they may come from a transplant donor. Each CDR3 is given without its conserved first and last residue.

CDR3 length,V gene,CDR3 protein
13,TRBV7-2,ASSLRTPHSYGYT
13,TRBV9,ASSVEARGTDTQY
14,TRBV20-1,SAYEVDRGQVNEQF
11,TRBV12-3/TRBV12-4,ASRPTANTEAF
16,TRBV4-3,ASSQDPYSTFENTEAF
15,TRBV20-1,SAGTTFRGGKPYEQY
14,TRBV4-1,ASSPLPGPNNYGYT
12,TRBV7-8,ASSLNLGEYEQY
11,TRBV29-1,SVEGVRDGGYT
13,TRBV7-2,ASSSNNRGGRGYT
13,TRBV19,ATVSAGTGNQPQH
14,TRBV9,ASSVLDLGFSNEQF
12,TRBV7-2,ASSFRDDGNTIY
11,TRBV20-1,SALLPTPETQY
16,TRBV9,ASSFGNQRGGRPDTQY
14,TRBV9,ASSPSDRGGNQPQH
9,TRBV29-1,SVGTRDGYT
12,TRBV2,ASMKDGTRTEAF
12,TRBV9,ASSRGSAPGGYT
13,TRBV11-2,ASSLGLAGPGELF
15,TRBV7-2,ASSLDPQWVPYNEQF
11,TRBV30,AWRGPGGYEQY
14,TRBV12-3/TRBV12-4,ASSSPTVLGVDEQY
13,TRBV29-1,SARTGNPTSYEQY
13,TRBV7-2,ASSFYRGKAYEQY
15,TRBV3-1,ASSQGQRRGGPYGYT
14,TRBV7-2,ASSRPSGGQGSGQF